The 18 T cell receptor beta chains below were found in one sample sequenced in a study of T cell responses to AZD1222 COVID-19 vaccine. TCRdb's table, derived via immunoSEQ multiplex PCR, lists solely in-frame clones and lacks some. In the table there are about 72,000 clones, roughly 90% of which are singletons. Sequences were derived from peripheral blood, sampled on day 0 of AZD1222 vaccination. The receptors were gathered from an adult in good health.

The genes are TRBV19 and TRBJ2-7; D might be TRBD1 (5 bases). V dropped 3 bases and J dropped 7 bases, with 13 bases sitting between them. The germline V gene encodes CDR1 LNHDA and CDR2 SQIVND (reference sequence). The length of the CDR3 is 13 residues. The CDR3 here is CASSMVRAGEQYF. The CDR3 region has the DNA TGTGCCAGTAGTATGGTCAGGGCTGGTGAGCAGTACTTC.

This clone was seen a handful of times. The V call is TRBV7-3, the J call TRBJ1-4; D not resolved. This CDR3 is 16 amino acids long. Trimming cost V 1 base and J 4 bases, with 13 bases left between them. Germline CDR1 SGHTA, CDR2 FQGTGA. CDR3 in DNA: TGTGCCAGCAGCTTAATGGGTCGCGCGTTTAATGAAAAACTGTTTTTT. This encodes CASSLMGRAFNEKLFF.

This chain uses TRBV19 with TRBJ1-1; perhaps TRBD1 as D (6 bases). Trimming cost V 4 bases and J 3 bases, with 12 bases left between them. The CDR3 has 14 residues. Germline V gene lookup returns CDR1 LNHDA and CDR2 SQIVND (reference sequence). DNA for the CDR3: TGTGCCAGTAGTACCTTCAGGGGTCACACTGAAGCTTTCTTT. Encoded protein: CASSTFRGHTEAFF.

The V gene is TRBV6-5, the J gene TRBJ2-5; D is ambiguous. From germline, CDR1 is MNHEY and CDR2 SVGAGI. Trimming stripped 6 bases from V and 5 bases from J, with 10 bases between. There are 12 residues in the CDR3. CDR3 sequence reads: CASRGLGETQYF. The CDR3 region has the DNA TGTGCCAGCAGGGGTCTAGGGGAGACCCAGTACTTC.

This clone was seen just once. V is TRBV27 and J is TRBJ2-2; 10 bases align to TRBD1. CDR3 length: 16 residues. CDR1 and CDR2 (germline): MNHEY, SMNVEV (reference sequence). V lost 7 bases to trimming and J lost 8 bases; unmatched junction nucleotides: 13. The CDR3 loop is CASTPPGTGASGELFF. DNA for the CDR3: TGTGCCAGCACCCCCCCCGGGACAGGGGCGTCTGGGGAGCTGTTTTTT.

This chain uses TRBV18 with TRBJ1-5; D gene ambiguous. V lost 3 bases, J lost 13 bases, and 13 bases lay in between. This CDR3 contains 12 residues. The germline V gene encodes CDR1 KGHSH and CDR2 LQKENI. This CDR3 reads CASSPNRALQHF. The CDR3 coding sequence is TGTGCCAGCTCACCCAATAGGGCTTTACAGCATTTT. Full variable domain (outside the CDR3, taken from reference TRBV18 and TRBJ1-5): NAGVMQNPRHLVRRRGQEARLRCSPMKGHSHVYWYRQLPEEGLKFMVYLQKENIIDESGMPKERFSAEFPKEGPSILRIQQVVRGDSAAYFCASSPNRALQHFGDGTRLSIL.

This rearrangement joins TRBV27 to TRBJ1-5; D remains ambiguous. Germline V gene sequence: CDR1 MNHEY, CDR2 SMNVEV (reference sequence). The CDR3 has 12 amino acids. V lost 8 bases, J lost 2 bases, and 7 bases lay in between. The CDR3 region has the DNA TGTGCCAGCCGCTTCGGCAATCAGCCCCAGCATTTT. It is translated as CASRFGNQPQHF.

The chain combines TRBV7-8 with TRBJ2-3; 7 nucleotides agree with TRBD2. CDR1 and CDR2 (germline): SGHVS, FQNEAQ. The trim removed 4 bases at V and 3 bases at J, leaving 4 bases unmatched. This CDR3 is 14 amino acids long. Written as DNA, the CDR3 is TGTGCCAGCAGCTCCCAGGGAGGGACAGATACGCAGTATTTT. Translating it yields CASSSQGGTDTQYF. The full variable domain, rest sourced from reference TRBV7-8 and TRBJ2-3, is GAGVSQSPRYKVAKRGQDVALRCDPISGHVSLFWYQQALGQGPEFLTYFQNEAQLDKSGLPSDRFFAERPEGSVSTLKIQRTQQEDSAVYLCASSSQGGTDTQYFGPGTRLTVL.

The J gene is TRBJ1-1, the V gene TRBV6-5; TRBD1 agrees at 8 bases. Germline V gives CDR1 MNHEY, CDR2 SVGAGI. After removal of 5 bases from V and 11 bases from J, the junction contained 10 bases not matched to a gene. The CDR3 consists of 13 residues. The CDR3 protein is CASSNNRGRLAFF. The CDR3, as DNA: TGTGCCAGCAGTAACAACAGGGGGAGGTTGGCTTTCTTT.

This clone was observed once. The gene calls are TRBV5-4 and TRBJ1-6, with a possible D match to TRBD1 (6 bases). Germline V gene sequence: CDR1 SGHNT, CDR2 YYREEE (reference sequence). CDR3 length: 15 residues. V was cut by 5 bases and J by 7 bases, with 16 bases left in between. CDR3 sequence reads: CASRMDSHENSPLHF. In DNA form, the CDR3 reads TGTGCCAGCAGAATGGACAGCCATGAGAATTCACCCCTCCACTTT.

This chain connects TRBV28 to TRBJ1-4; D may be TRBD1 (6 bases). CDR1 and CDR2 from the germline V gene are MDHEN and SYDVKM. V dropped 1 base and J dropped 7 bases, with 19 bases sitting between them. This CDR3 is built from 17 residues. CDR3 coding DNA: TGTGCCAGCAGTTTATCCCTGTACAGGGAGGAGACTGAAAAACTGTTTTTT. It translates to CASSLSLYREETEKLFF.

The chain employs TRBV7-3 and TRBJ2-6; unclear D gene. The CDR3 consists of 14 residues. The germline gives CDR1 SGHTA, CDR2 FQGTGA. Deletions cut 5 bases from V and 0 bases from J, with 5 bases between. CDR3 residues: CASSRNSGANVLTF. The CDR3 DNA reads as TGTGCCAGCAGCCGAAACTCTGGGGCCAACGTCCTGACTTTC. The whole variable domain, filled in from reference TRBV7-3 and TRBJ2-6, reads GAGVSQTPSNKVTEKGKYVELRCDPISGHTALYWYRQSLGQGPEFLIYFQGTGAADDSGLPNDRFFAVRPEGSVSTLKIQRTERGDSAVYLCASSRNSGANVLTFGAGSRLTVL.

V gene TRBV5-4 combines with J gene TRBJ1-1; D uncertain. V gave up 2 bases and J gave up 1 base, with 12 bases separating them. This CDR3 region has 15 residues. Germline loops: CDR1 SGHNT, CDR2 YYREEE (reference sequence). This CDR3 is CASSLTGMKNTEAFF. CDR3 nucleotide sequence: TGTGCCAGCAGCTTAACCGGGATGAAGAACACTGAAGCTTTCTTT.

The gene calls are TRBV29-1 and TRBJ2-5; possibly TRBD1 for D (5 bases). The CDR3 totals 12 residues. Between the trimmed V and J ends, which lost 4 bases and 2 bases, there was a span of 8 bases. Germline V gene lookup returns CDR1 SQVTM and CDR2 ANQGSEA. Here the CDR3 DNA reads TGCAGCGTTGCCAGGGCGCAAGAGACCCAGTACTTC. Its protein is CSVARAQETQYF.

CDR3 in DNA: TGTGCCAGCAGCTTGGATGAAAACTATGGCTACACCTTC. It specifies CASSLDENYGYTF. The rearrangement joins TRBV5-4 to TRBJ1-2; D gene ambiguous. The ends were cut back, 0 bases at V and 2 bases at J, with 5 bases in the middle. This CDR3 is 13 amino acids long. Germline V gene lookup returns CDR1 SGHNT and CDR2 YYREEE (reference sequence).

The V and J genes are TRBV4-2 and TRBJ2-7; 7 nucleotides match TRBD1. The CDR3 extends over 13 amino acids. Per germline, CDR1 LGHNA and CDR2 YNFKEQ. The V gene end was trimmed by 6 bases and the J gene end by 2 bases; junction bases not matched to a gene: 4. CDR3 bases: TGTGCCAGCAGTCCTGACAGGGCCTACGAGCAGTACTTC. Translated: CASSPDRAYEQYF.

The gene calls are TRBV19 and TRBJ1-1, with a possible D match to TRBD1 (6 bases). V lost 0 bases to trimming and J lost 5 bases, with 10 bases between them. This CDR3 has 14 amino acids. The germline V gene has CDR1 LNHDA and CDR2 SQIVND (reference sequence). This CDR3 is CASSIDGGSTEAFF. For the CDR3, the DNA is TGTGCCAGTAGTATAGACGGGGGCAGTACTGAAGCTTTCTTT.

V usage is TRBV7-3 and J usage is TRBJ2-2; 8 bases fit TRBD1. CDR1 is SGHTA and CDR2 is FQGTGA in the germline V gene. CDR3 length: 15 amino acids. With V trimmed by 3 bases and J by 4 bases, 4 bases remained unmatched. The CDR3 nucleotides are TGTGCCAGCAGCTTCGCAGGGGGCAGCACCGGGGAGCTGTTTTTT. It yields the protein CASSFAGGSTGELFF.